A single sample gave rise to the 20 T cell receptor beta chains below, sequenced in a study of T-cell reconstitution after alpha-beta-depleted transplantation in children. A library of TCRbeta sequences, prepared with unique molecular identifiers, was generated. TCRdb independently ran MiXCR on the PCR reads; one entry per CDR3 protein. Of tens of thousands of distinct CDR3 sequences listed, over 5% are singletons. The material was PBMCs, mostly from graft donor cells, obtained 180 days after TCRalphabeta/CD19-depleted stem cell transplant. The source is a male patient between 10 and 17 years old who had a stem cell transplant for acute myeloid leukemia, so the T cells may come from the graft donor.

This clonotype has a count of ten or more. V and J are TRBV20-1 and TRBJ1-2, with a possible D match to TRBD1 (5 bases). Trimming cost V 3 bases and J 4 bases, with 12 bases left between them. There are 13 residues in the CDR3. Germline CDR1 DFQATT, CDR2 SNEGSKA (reference sequence). The CDR3 sequence: CSASSGAAYGYTF. CDR3 coding DNA: TGCAGTGCTAGCAGCGGGGCAGCCTATGGCTACACCTTC.

This clonotype was recorded many times. The chain joins TRBV4-1 to TRBJ2-6; a weak D match, TRBD1 (6 bases). Trimming pared 4 bases from V and 0 bases from J, leaving 16 bases between. Germline loops: CDR1 MGHRA, CDR2 YSYEKL. This CDR3 is 18 amino acids long. CDR3 DNA sequence: TGCGCCAGCAGCCCTCGACAGGAAGCCCGCTCTGGGGCCAACGTCCTGACTTTC. Translated: CASSPRQEARSGANVLTF.

This clonotype was seen repeatedly, ten times or more. The chain carries TRBV11-2 and TRBJ1-4; 10 nucleotides match TRBD1. The CDR3 loop spans 17 amino acids. Per the germline V gene, CDR1 is SGHAT and CDR2 is FQNNGV. With 5 bases clipped from V and 8 bases from J, the junction kept 14 bases outside the gene matches. CDR3 sequence (DNA): TGTGCCAGCAGCCATGGAATTGACAGGGGGCCCGGGGAAAAACTGTTTTTT. It translates to CASSHGIDRGPGEKLFF.

This clonotype was counted at least ten times. A much more abundant neighbour one base away suggests this may be a read error. This chain connects TRBV18 to TRBJ2-5; D might be TRBD2 (6 bases). CDR1 and CDR2 (germline): KGHSH, LQKENI. V shed 0 bases and J shed 7 bases, with 21 bases lying between them. The CDR3 has 17 amino acids. The CDR3 DNA is TGTGCCAGCTCACCACCGTACCTTAAGGAGACTAGTTGGACCCAGTACTTC. The encoded protein is CASSPPYLKETSWTQYF.

The genes are TRBV7-9 and TRBJ2-5; 10 bases map to TRBD2. Losses at the gene ends were 8 bases for V and 4 bases for J; bases not matched to a gene: 10. The CDR3 totals 15 residues. CDR1 SEHNR and CDR2 FQNEAQ come from the germline V gene (reference sequence). The CDR3 DNA follows: TGTGCCAGCTCCGGGGTAGCGGGAGGAGGAGAGACCCAGTACTTC. Its translation: CASSGVAGGGETQYF. The entire variable domain, with the rest obtained from reference TRBV7-9 and TRBJ2-5, is as follows: DTGVSQNPRHKITKRGQNVTFRCDPISEHNRLYWYRQTLGQGPEFLTYFQNEAQLEKSRLLSDRFSAERPKGSFSTLEIQRTEQGDSAMYLCASSGVAGGGETQYFGPGTRLLVL.

This clonotype was seen repeatedly, ten times or more. The chain links TRBV6-2 or TRBV6-3 to TRBJ1-1, with D perhaps matching TRBD1 (6 bases). V lost 6 bases and J lost 5, with 16 bases in between. Germline V gene sequence: CDR1 MNHEY, CDR2 SVGEGT. This CDR3 is built from 14 residues. CDR3 DNA: TGTGCCAGCAGCCACCGGGAGGGGGGAACTGAAGCTTTCTTT. Protein sequence: CASSHREGGTEAFF.

J is TRBJ2-2 and V is TRBV6-4; 11 bases agree with TRBD2. The CDR3 sequence is 18 residues long. The germline V gene has CDR1 MRHNA and CDR2 SNTAGT. V was clipped by 2 bases and J by 0 bases; unmatched bases: 5. The CDR3 DNA sequence: TGTGCCAGCAGTGACCATGGGACTAGCGGTTCGAACACCGGGGAGCTGTTTTTT. This encodes CASSDHGTSGSNTGELFF.

This clonotype was counted at least ten times. The chain combines TRBV20-1 with TRBJ2-5; 9 nucleotides agree with TRBD2. Germline loops: CDR1 DFQATT, CDR2 SNEGSKA (reference sequence). This CDR3 has 15 residues. Unmatched junction bases numbered 9, after V lost 3 bases and J lost 4 bases. CDR3 DNA sequence: TGCAGTGCTAGTGGGGTAGCGGGAGTAGTAGAGACCCAGTACTTC. It codes for CSASGVAGVVETQYF.

This clonotype was seen repeatedly, ten times or more. The chain uses TRBV6-2 or TRBV6-3 and TRBJ2-7; 13 bases map to TRBD2. This CDR3 is 15 amino acids long. V trimming: 7 bases; J trimming: 5 bases; junction bases outside the gene matches: 8. The germline gives CDR1 MNHEY, CDR2 SVGEGT. The CDR3 nucleotides are TGTGCCAGCACCGCCCCCGGGACTAGCGGGAACGAGCAGTACTTC. It yields the protein CASTAPGTSGNEQYF.

This clonotype was recorded many times. The rearrangement links TRBV28 to TRBJ2-4, with 8 nucleotides matching TRBD1. The CDR3 is 15 amino acids. Germline V gene sequence: CDR1 MDHEN, CDR2 SYDVKM. With 2 bases clipped from V and 8 bases from J, the junction kept 8 bases outside the gene matches. CDR3 nucleotide sequence: TGTGCCAGCAGTTTAATCCAGGGGGCGATGGACATTCAGTACTTC. This translates into CASSLIQGAMDIQYF.

This clonotype was counted at least ten times. The gene calls are TRBV4-1 and TRBJ1-2; 10 positions match TRBD1. The germline gives CDR1 MGHRA, CDR2 YSYEKL. Trimming took 6 bases from V and 7 from J; bases not matched to a gene: 5. The CDR3 contains 13 residues. DNA for the CDR3: TGCGCCAGCAGTGGGACAGGGGTGATTGGCTACACCTTC. The encoded protein is CASSGTGVIGYTF.

This clonotype was observed many times. V is TRBV12-3 or TRBV12-4 and J is TRBJ1-2; D unresolved. This CDR3 contains 13 residues. Trimming left V 0 bases short and J 2 bases short, with 4 bases between. The CDR3 protein is CASSLAGNYGYTF. The CDR3 DNA follows: TGTGCCAGCAGTTTAGCAGGGAACTATGGCTACACCTTC.

This clonotype was recorded at least ten times. V usage is TRBV7-2 and J usage is TRBJ1-1; TRBD1 might be the D (6 bases). Trimming pared 5 bases from V and 11 bases from J, leaving 21 bases between. CDR1 SGHTA and CDR2 FQGNSA come from the germline V gene. The CDR3 consists of 14 residues. In DNA form, the CDR3 reads TGTGCCAGCAGCCCTACCGGGACATCCTTCGGCGCTTTCTTT. Translated: CASSPTGTSFGAFF.

This chain joins TRBV7-2 and TRBJ2-2; 7 bases fit TRBD1. Germline assignment: CDR1 SGHTA and CDR2 FQGNSA. The CDR3 contains 14 residues. Trimming removed 4 bases from V and 5 bases from J; junction bases left unmatched: 4. The CDR3: CASSYLQGTGELFF. In nucleotides, the CDR3 is TGTGCCAGCAGCTACCTACAGGGGACCGGGGAGCTGTTTTTT.

In its sample, this clonotype was seen many times. The genes are TRBV20-1 and TRBJ2-3; TRBD2 matches at 7 bases. Germline CDR1 is DFQATT and CDR2 is SNEGSKA (reference sequence). CDR3 size: 16 residues. J was trimmed by 0 bases and V by 4 bases; bases with no gene match: 10. CDR3 amino acids: CSATTPGRDSTDTQYF. As DNA, the CDR3 is TGCAGTGCTACCACACCAGGGAGGGACAGCACAGATACGCAGTATTTT.

This clonotype was seen many times. The chain recombines TRBV12-3 or TRBV12-4 with TRBJ2-7, with 8 bases identical to TRBD1. With 6 bases clipped from V and 3 bases from J, the junction kept 7 bases outside the gene matches. The CDR3 consists of 14 residues. CDR3 protein: CASSRRDRIYEQYF. The DNA of the CDR3 is TGTGCCAGCAGCCGAAGGGACAGGATCTACGAGCAGTACTTC.

This clonotype appeared many times. The chain links TRBV5-1 to TRBJ1-3; tentative D call: TRBD1 (5 bases). The CDR3 length is 14 residues. The ends were cut back, 5 bases at V and 2 bases at J, with 11 bases in the middle. CDR1 is SGHRS, CDR2 YFSETQ, per germline. CDR3 nucleotides: TGCGCCAGCAGTCTTCCGGGGCCTGGAAACACCATATATTTT. Protein product: CASSLPGPGNTIYF.

Many counts were recorded for this clonotype. The chain is built from TRBV5-1 and TRBJ1-1; D is uncertain. The V end was cut by 2 bases, the J end by 6 bases, with 8 bases between. CDR3 length equals 12 residues. Germline CDR1 SGHRS, CDR2 YFSETQ. The CDR3 DNA sequence: TGCGCCAGCAGCTTACCCGGGTCTGAAGCTTTCTTT. Translation gives CASSLPGSEAFF.

This clonotype has a count of ten or more. This chain joins TRBV7-9 and TRBJ1-5, with 8 bases aligning to TRBD1. Germline V gives CDR1 SEHNR, CDR2 FQNEAQ (reference sequence). J gave up 3 bases and V 5 bases, and 3 bases lay outside the gene matches. CDR3 length: 14 amino acids. CDR3 DNA sequence: TGTGCCAGCAGCCAGGGGGCCCACAATCAGCCCCAGCATTTT. This encodes CASSQGAHNQPQHF.

This clonotype occurred many times. The chain combines TRBV4-1 with TRBJ1-6; D uncertain. Trimming cost V 0 bases and J 0 bases, with 12 bases left between them. Germline V CDR1 and CDR2: MGHRA, YSYEKL. The CDR3 extends over 18 amino acids. Written as DNA, the CDR3 is TGCGCCAGCAGCCAAGACTTTGAGGGCTACTCCTATAATTCACCCCTCCACTTT. It is translated as CASSQDFEGYSYNSPLHF.